The entry that follows covers one T cell receptor (beta chain) sequence. Its antigen is as yet unknown. The PCR employed 60 Vbeta primers together with 13 Jbeta primers. Using immunoSEQ multiplex PCR, the repertoire was profiled, and TCRdb retains in-frame clones only, with some absent. The sample consists of roughly 180,000 clones, 80% of them appearing once. The data derive from a study of cytomegalovirus exposure and HLA in healthy donors. Regarding the study as a whole: Certain sequence variants were highly shared and formed a cluster, and this cluster was likely a sequencing artifact. The classifier reportedly diagnosed cytomegalovirus status with high specificity and sensitivity.

The sequencing sample was made of PBMCs. The sequence was obtained from a woman in her twenties or thirties in good health and CMV-seronegative.

CDR3 protein: CASSEVIAGGQFTGELFF. CDR3 nucleotides: TGTGCCAGCAGTGAAGTTATAGCGGGGGGCCAATTCACCGGGGAGCTGTTTTTT. The chain uses TRBV6-1 and TRBJ2-2; 10 bases line up with TRBD2. Germline CDR1 MNHNS, CDR2 SASEGT. The CDR3 runs 18 residues. V shed 1 base, J shed 4 bases, and the junction held 9 bases outside the gene matches.